Each of the 9 T cell receptor beta chains below was sequenced from the same sample in a study of T cells expressing NK-cell markers. TCRdb reprocessed the 5' RACE reads; each CDR3 protein has one entry and no DNA is given. This specimen shows more than 20,000 distinct CDR3 sequences; the ten leading clones hold about 57%. The material sequenced was blood T cells: a sorted CD56 or NKG2C T cell subset, CD4+ or CD8+ T cells, or bulk PBMC T cells (not recorded which). The receptors here all came from a man aged 18-75 years in good health.

This chain uses TRBV6-2 or TRBV6-3 with TRBJ2-3; TCRdb's D call of TRBD2 is untestable without DNA. CDR3 length: 16 amino acids. Germline CDR1 MNHEY, CDR2 SVGEGT. CDR3 protein: CASSGPLAGGPFTQYF.

This chain joins TRBV20-1 and TRBJ1-1; TCRdb's D call of TRBD1 is untestable without DNA. The CDR3 has 13 amino acids. Germline CDR1 reads DFQATT; CDR2 reads SNEGSKA (reference sequence). The CDR3 reads CSAATVMNTEAFF.

The rearrangement joins TRBV5-1 to TRBJ2-7. The CDR3 totals 14 residues. Germline-derived CDR1 and CDR2 are SGHRS and YFSETQ. CDR3 protein: CASSWTDASYEQYF.

The rearrangement links TRBV3-1 to TRBJ2-3; absent DNA, TCRdb's TRBD2 call cannot be checked. Germline CDR1 is LGHDT and CDR2 is YNNKEL (reference sequence). The CDR3 consists of 17 residues. The CDR3 loop is CASSQDGAGTSGDTQYF.

The chain uses TRBV28 and TRBJ2-1; TCRdb's assignment of TRBD2 cannot be checked, as there is no DNA. Germline values: CDR1 MDHEN, CDR2 SYDVKM. This CDR3 contains 15 residues. The CDR3 loop is CASSSPTSSGDEQFF.

The rearrangement links TRBV5-1 to TRBJ1-6; TCRdb indicates TRBD1, and absent DNA this call remains unverified. In germline, CDR1 is SGHRS, CDR2 YFSETQ. This CDR3 contains 15 residues. The chain's CDR3 is CASSLARQYNSPLHF. The variable domain in full, with the rest retrieved from reference TRBV5-1 and TRBJ1-6, is KAGVTQTPRYLIKTRGQQVTLSCSPISGHRSVSWYQQTPGQGLQFLFEYFSETQRNKGNFPGRFSGRQFSNSRSEMNVSTLELGDSALYLCASSLARQYNSPLHFGNGTRLTVT.

The V and J genes are TRBV2 and TRBJ2-2; the TCRdb D gene call, TRBD1, has no DNA to confirm it. Germline V CDR1 and CDR2: SNHLY, FYNNEI. The CDR3 sequence is 15 residues long. The chain's CDR3 is CASSEQGVNTGELFF.

The V call is TRBV20-1, the J call TRBJ1-4; absent DNA, TCRdb's TRBD1 call cannot be checked. There are 15 residues in the CDR3. Germline CDR1 DFQATT, CDR2 SNEGSKA (reference sequence). The CDR3 protein is CSATGTGVNNEKLFF.

This rearrangement joins TRBV7-8 to TRBJ2-5; TCRdb indicates TRBD2, and absent DNA this call remains unverified. This CDR3 contains 15 residues. The germline V gene encodes CDR1 SGHVS and CDR2 FQNEAQ. The chain's CDR3 is CASSLGSGGPETQYF.